Presented here are 14 T cell receptor beta chains from one specimen sequenced in a study of cytomegalovirus exposure and HLA in healthy donors. 13 Jbeta primers and 60 Vbeta primers were used for the PCR. Sequencing was performed with immunoSEQ multiplex PCR; in TCRdb, only in-frame clones are kept and a portion is missing. This sample carries 150,000 to 200,000 clones, approximately 85% of them seen once, and the ten largest clones take more than 4%. Sequenced sample: PBMCs. Source of these receptors: a girl aged 10 to 17 in good health and CMV-seropositive.

The chain is built from TRBV2 and TRBJ1-6; 10 nucleotides align to TRBD1. CDR1 is SNHLY and CDR2 is FYNNEI in the germline V gene. CDR3 length: 17 residues. J lost 5 bases, V lost 6 bases, and 10 bases had no gene match. The CDR3 sequence is CASSSPGQGKHNSPLHF. The CDR3 DNA follows: TGTGCCAGCAGCTCACCGGGACAGGGGAAGCATAATTCACCCCTCCACTTT.

The chain combines TRBV4-1 with TRBJ1-2; 11 bases fit TRBD1. Trimming took 1 base from V and 3 from J; bases not matched to a gene: 4. This CDR3 is built from 16 residues. Germline loops: CDR1 MGHRA, CDR2 YSYEKL. This CDR3 is CASSQGTDRGHYGYTF. CDR3 in DNA: TGCGCCAGCAGCCAAGGAACGGACAGGGGGCACTATGGCTACACCTTC.

The rearrangement joins TRBV14 to TRBJ2-1; D is undetermined. This CDR3 contains 13 residues. The germline gives CDR1 SGHDN, CDR2 FVKESK. Trimming stripped 4 bases from V and 4 bases from J, with 8 bases between. In nucleotides, the CDR3 is TGTGCCAGCAGCCCGACACTTTACAATGAGCAGTTCTTC. It is translated as CASSPTLYNEQFF.

As to this clone: Other DNA sequences in this sample translate to the same CDR3. The rearrangement joins TRBV19 to TRBJ1-2; tentatively, D is TRBD1 (6 bases). The CDR3 is 13 residues long. V was cut by 4 bases and J by 4 bases, with 10 bases left in between. Per the germline V gene, CDR1 is LNHDA and CDR2 is SQIVND (reference sequence). The CDR3 is CASSTRDIYGYTF. DNA of the CDR3: TGTGCCAGTAGTACTCGGGACATCTATGGCTACACCTTC. Complete variable domain (other parts from reference TRBV19 and TRBJ1-2): DGGITQSPKYLFRKEGQNVTLSCEQNLNHDAMYWYRQDPGQGLRLIYYSQIVNDFQKGDIAEGYSVSREKKESFPLTVTSAQKNPTAFYLCASSTRDIYGYTFGSGTRLTVV.

This chain links TRBV7-9 with TRBJ2-4; D perhaps matches TRBD1 (5 bases). Germline values: CDR1 SEHNR, CDR2 FQNEAQ (reference sequence). V was cut by 2 bases and J by 10 bases, with 12 bases left in between. The CDR3 covers 13 residues. This CDR3 reads CASSLSQGGIQYF. DNA of the CDR3: TGTGCCAGCAGCTTAAGTCAGGGTGGAATTCAGTACTTC.

This clone was seen a few times. This sequence joins TRBV10-3 and TRBJ2-1, with D possibly being TRBD2 (5 bases). V shed 3 bases and J shed 10 bases, with 10 bases lying between them. The CDR3 consists of 12 residues. Germline V gene sequence: CDR1 ENHRY, CDR2 SYGVKD. Here the CDR3 reads CAISDSGNEQFF. The CDR3 DNA is TGTGCCATCAGTGACTCCGGGAACGAGCAGTTCTTC.

The CDR3 region has the DNA TGTGCCAGTAAGAACAGGGGGTATGGCTACACCTTC. It yields the protein CASKNRGYGYTF. This chain uses TRBV19 with TRBJ1-2; 8 nucleotides align to TRBD1. Looked up from germline, CDR1 is LNHDA and CDR2 is SQIVND (reference sequence). The CDR3 runs 12 residues. Germline trimming cut 7 bases from V and 5 bases from J; bases unmatched to any gene: 3.

This chain links TRBV2 with TRBJ2-7, with TRBD1 matching over 9 bases. The V gene's germline CDR1 is SNHLY and CDR2 FYNNEI. The V and J ends lost 10 bases and 5 bases, in that order; junction bases with no gene match: 6. The CDR3 has 12 residues. Here the CDR3 reads CATTRDRDEQYF. CDR3 sequence (DNA): TGTGCCACGACCCGGGACAGGGACGAGCAGTACTTC. Combining the CDR3 with reference TRBV2 and TRBJ2-7 gives the whole variable domain EPEVTQTPSHQVTQMGQEVILRCVPISNHLYFYWYRQILGQKVEFLVSFYNNEISEKSEIFDDQFSVERPDGSNFTLKIRSTKLEDSAMYFCATTRDRDEQYFGPGTRLTVT.

V usage is TRBV5-6 and J usage is TRBJ1-6; unclear D gene. V was clipped by 0 bases and J by 9 bases, with 13 bases between them. CDR3 length: 15 residues. In germline, CDR1 is SGHDT, CDR2 YYEEEE. The CDR3 sequence: CASSLGGVAGSPLHF. DNA of the CDR3: TGTGCCAGCAGCTTGGGTGGGGTAGCGGGTTCACCCCTCCACTTT.

A few counts support this clone. The chain recombines TRBV5-8 with TRBJ2-1; D gene uncertain. V gave up 1 base and J gave up 1 base, with 9 bases separating them. There are 15 residues in the CDR3. Germline assignment: CDR1 SGHTS and CDR2 YDEGEE. The CDR3 here is CASSLQRWSYNEQFF. CDR3 in DNA: TGTGCCAGCAGCTTGCAACGGTGGTCCTACAATGAGCAGTTCTTC.

This chain connects TRBV7-6 to TRBJ2-7; 8 nucleotides match TRBD1. Germline trimming cut 3 bases from V and 0 bases from J; bases unmatched to any gene: 10. This CDR3 region has 17 residues. The germline CDR1 and CDR2 sequences are SGHVS and FNYEAQ. Here the CDR3 DNA reads TGTGCCAGCAGCTTGTACGCGGGACAGGAGAACTCCTACGAGCAGTACTTC. It encodes CASSLYAGQENSYEQYF.

The chain couples TRBV13 to TRBJ1-1; 10 nucleotides match TRBD1. CDR1 and CDR2 (germline): PRHDT, FYEKMQ (reference sequence). The ends lost 2 bases at V and 5 bases at J; junction bases unmatched: 11. CDR3 length: 17 residues. CDR3 region: CASSLTGQGILGTEAFF. In DNA, the CDR3 is TGTGCCAGCAGCTTAACGGGACAGGGGATTCTAGGGACTGAAGCTTTCTTT.

The genes are TRBV27 and TRBJ1-2; 7 bases are a match to TRBD1. Germline V lookup: CDR1 MNHEY, CDR2 SMNVEV (reference sequence). The CDR3 runs to 17 residues. Unmatched junction bases numbered 15, after V lost 4 bases and J lost 4 bases. The CDR3 spells CASSSSANRGLIYGYTF. The CDR3 nucleotides are TGTGCCAGCAGTTCCTCCGCAAACAGGGGTTTGATCTATGGCTACACCTTC.

V is TRBV6-5 and J is TRBJ2-3; 9 bases fit TRBD1. The germline V gene has CDR1 MNHEY and CDR2 SVGAGI. V lost 6 bases and J lost 6; bases outside the gene matches: 7. This CDR3 spans 14 amino acids. This CDR3 reads CASRTDRGGDTQYF. As DNA, the CDR3 is TGTGCCAGCAGAACGGACAGGGGAGGTGATACGCAGTATTTT.